Sequencing of this T cell receptor beta chain was carried out in a study of response to subunit inactivated influenza vaccine. V shed 0 bases, J shed 7 bases, and the junction held 6 bases outside the gene matches. The CDR3 consists of 15 residues. Germline values: CDR1 MNHEY, CDR2 SVGAGI. This clonotype was found many times. Each CDR3 protein is one row after TCRdb ran MiXCR on the RT-PCR reads. The table has 150,000 to 200,000 distinct CDR3 sequences, 10% to 15% seen once. In addition, the sample was reused for a study of T cells expressing NK-cell markers. This second report adds: TCR beta libraries carry UMIs added by 5'RACE template switching. TCR beta repertoires came from sorted CD3+CD56+NKG2C+, CD3+CD56+NKG2C- and CD3+CD56-NKG2C+ T cells. With respect to HCMV, most of the eight sequenced donors were seropositive, and one was seronegative. The same clonotypes also predominated in the CD3+CD56-NKG2C+ fraction of several donors. Evidence did not settle whether expanded NKG2C+ T cell clones targeted HCMV.

This TCR was recovered from a man in his forties or fifties who received an inactivated influenza vaccine. The J gene is TRBJ2-7, the V gene TRBV6-5; 10 nucleotides align to TRBD2. Sequencing used CD8+ T cells sorted from PBMCs, obtained approximately 13 days after vaccination. The CDR3 reads CASSYSGLAGAEQYF. The CDR3 nucleotides read TGTGCCAGCAGTTACTCAGGGCTAGCGGGAGCGGAGCAGTACTTC.